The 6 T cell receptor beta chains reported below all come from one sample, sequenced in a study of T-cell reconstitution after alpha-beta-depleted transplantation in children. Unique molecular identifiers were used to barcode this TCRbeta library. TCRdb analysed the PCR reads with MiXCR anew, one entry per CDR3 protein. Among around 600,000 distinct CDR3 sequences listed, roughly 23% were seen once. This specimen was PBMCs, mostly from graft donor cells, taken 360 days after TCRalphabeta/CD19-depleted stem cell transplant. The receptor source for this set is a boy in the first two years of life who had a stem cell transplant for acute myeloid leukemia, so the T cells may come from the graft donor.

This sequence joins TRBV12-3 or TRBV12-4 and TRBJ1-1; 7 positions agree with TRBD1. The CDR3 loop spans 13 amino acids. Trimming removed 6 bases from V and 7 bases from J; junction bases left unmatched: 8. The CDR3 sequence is CASSLRGGFEAFF. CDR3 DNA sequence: TGTGCCAGCAGCCTCAGAGGGGGCTTTGAAGCTTTCTTT.

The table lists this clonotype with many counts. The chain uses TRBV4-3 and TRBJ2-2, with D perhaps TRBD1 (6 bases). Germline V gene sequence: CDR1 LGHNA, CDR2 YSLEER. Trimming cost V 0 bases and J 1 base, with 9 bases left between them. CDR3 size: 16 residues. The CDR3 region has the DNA TGCGCCAGCAGCCAAGAACCCAGGGGGAACACCGGGGAGCTGTTTTTT. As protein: CASSQEPRGNTGELFF.

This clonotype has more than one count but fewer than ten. The CDR3 region has the DNA TGCAGTGCTAGGGGCCTATTCACAGATACGCAGTATTTT. Its translation is CSARGLFTDTQYF. The chain links TRBV20-1 to TRBJ2-3, with no clear D. The CDR3 contains 13 residues. V was pared by 3 bases and J by 2 bases, with 9 bases between. Germline CDR1 DFQATT, CDR2 SNEGSKA (reference sequence).

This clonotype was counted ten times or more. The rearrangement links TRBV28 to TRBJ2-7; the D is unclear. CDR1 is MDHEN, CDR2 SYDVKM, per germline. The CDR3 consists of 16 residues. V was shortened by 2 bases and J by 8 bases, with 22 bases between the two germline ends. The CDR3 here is CASSLRVPDHPRKQYV. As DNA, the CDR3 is TGTGCCAGCAGTTTAAGGGTGCCAGACCACCCACGTAAGCAGTACGTC.

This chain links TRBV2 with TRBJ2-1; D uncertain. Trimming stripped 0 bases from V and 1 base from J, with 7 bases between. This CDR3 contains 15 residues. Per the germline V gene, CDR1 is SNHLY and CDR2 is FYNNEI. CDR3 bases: TGTGCCAGCAGTGAAGCGGCAGGATCCTACAATGAGCAGTTCTTC. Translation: CASSEAAGSYNEQFF.

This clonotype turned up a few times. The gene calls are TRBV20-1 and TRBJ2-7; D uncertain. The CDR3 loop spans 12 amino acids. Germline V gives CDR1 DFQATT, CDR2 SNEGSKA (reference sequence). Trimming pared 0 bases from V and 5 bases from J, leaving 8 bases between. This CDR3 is CSARDVNHEQYF. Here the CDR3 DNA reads TGCAGTGCTAGAGATGTTAATCACGAGCAGTACTTC.